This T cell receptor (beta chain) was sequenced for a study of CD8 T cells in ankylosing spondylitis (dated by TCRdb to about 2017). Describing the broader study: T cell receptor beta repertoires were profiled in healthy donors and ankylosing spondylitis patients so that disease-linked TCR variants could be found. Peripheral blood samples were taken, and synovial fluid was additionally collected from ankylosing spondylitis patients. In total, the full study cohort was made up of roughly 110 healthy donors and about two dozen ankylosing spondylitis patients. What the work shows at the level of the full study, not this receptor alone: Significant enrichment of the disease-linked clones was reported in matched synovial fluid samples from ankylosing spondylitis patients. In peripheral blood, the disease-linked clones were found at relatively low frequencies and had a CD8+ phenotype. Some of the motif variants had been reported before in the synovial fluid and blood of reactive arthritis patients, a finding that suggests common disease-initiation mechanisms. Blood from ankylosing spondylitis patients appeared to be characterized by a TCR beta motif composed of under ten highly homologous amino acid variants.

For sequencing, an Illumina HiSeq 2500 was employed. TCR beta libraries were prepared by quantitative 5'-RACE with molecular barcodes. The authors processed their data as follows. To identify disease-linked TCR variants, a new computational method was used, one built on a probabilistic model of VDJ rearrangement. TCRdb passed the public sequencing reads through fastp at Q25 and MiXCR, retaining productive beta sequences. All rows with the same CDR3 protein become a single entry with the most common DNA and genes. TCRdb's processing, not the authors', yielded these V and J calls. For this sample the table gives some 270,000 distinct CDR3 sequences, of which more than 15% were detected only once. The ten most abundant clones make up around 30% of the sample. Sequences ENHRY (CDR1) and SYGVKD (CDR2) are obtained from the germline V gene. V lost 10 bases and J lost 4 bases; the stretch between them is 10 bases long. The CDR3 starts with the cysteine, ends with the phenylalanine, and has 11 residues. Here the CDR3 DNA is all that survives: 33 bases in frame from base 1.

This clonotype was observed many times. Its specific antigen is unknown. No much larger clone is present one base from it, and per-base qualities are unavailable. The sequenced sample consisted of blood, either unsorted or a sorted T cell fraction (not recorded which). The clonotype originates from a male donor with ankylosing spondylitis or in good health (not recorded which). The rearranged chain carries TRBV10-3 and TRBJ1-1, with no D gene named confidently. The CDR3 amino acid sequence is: CATEDSTEAFF. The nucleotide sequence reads TGTGCCACAGAAGATTCCACTGAAGCTTTCTTT.